Sequencing of this T cell receptor (beta chain) was carried out in a study of shared clonotypes between healthy human individuals. Naive CD8 cells, CD45RO-negative and positively selected for CCR7, excluded terminally differentiated effector memory CD45RA+ cells. The study's findings and limits: Larger estimated richness was generally recorded for naive subsets relative to memory subsets. In the sorted subsets, rarefaction showed sequencing was incomplete despite large depth.

V was clipped by 3 bases and J by 0 bases, with 9 bases between them. CDR3 size: 15 residues. Germline V gene lookup returns CDR1 MRHNA and CDR2 SNTAGT. On this clone: Antigen: not known.

Assay used: immunoSEQ multiplex PCR; TCRdb lists only in-frame clones, some missing. Of hundreds of thousands of clones in the sample, approximately 92% are singletons; the top ten hold around 24%. Sequencing was done on a sample of naive CD8+ T cells sorted from blood. This sequence originates from a man under 40 in good health. This chain uses TRBV6-4 with TRBJ2-1; possible D gene TRBD2, 6 bases. This CDR3 is CASSELGGSYNEQFF. Here the CDR3 DNA reads TGTGCCAGCAGTGAATTGGGGGGCTCCTACAATGAGCAGTTCTTC.